These T cell receptor beta chains were read from a single sample in a study of cytomegalovirus exposure and HLA in healthy donors. Produced via immunoSEQ multiplex PCR; TCRdb's table is partial and in-frame only. This repertoire shows 140,000 to 150,000 clones, about 71% found once; its top ten account for roughly 2%. Input material: PBMCs. The source of these receptors is a woman between 55 and 75 years old in good health and CMV-seropositive. The CDR3 runs from the conserved cysteine through the conserved F or W. A D gene is named only where the DNA matches it firmly. Expanded clones get a size class; other rows say once, few or many, or leave the size out.

TRBJ1-2 TRBV7-9 - 13 - CASSPAGANGYTF TGTGCCAGCAGCCCCGCGGGGGCGAATGGCTACACCTTC
TRBJ2-5 TRBV20-1 - 11 - CSASEKETQYF TGCAGTGCTAGCGAGAAAGAGACCCAGTACTTC
TRBJ2-2 TRBV29-1 - 11 - CSVDSAGELFF TGCAGCGTTGATTCCGCCGGGGAGCTGTTTTTT
TRBJ2-5 TRBV5-1 TRBD2 14 - CASSVTSGGETQYF TGCGCCAGCAGCGTTACTAGCGGGGGGGAGACCCAGTACTTC
TRBJ1-5 TRBV19 - 14 - CASSILTGSQPQHF TGTGCCAGTAGTATATTGACAGGCAGTCAGCCCCAGCATTTT
TRBJ2-7 TRBV10-3 TRBD2 16 - CAISDPILAGPYEQYF TGTGCCATCAGTGACCCGATACTAGCGGGCCCCTACGAGCAGTACTTC
TRBJ2-1 TRBV29-1 - 14 - CSVGGDSIYNEQFF TGCAGCGTTGGAGGGGACTCTATTTACAATGAGCAGTTCTTC
TRBJ1-5 TRBV4-1 - 13 - CASSQGRNQPQHF TGCGCCAGCAGCCAGGGCAGAAATCAGCCCCAGCATTTT
TRBJ2-6 TRBV5-1 TRBD1 19 - CASSDDLGTGHAGANVLTF TGCGCCAGCAGCGATGACCTGGGGACAGGGCACGCTGGGGCCAACGTCCTGACTTTC
TRBJ2-7 TRBV2 TRBD1 15 - CASTRGGQGTYEQYF TGTGCCAGCACCAGGGGGGGACAGGGTACCTACGAGCAGTACTTC
TRBJ1-5 TRBV25-1 - 14 - CASSQTGTYQPQHF TGTGCCAGCAGTCAAACGGGGACTTATCAGCCCCAGCATTTT
TRBJ1-3 TRBV5-1 - 15 few CASSIGRGGGNTIYF TGCGCCAGCAGCATTGGGAGGGGCGGTGGAAACACCATATATTTT
TRBJ1-1 TRBV11-3 - 13 - CASSLNTNTEAFF TGTGCCAGCAGCTTAAACACGAACACTGAAGCTTTCTTT
TRBJ2-3 TRBV28 - 16 - CASSPSGGVGTDTQYF TGTGCCAGCAGTCCATCAGGAGGGGTTGGCACAGATACGCAGTATTTT
TRBJ1-2 TRBV6-1 TRBD1 15 - CASSEGTTGVYGYTF TGTGCCAGCAGTGAAGGGACCACAGGGGTCTATGGCTACACCTTC
TRBJ2-3 TRBV9 TRBD2 17 - CASSVFPASGRADTQYF TGTGCCAGCAGCGTATTTCCGGCTAGCGGGAGGGCAGATACGCAGTATTTT
TRBJ2-7 TRBV11-2 TRBD2 14 - CASSRSGPLYEQYF TGTGCCAGCAGCCGTAGCGGGCCCCTCTACGAGCAGTACTTC
TRBJ2-1 TRBV19 TRBD1 14 once CASSSTGTGNEQFF TGTGCCAGTAGTTCAACCGGGACAGGGAACGAGCAGTTCTTC
TRBJ2-7 TRBV2 TRBD1 14 - CASRETGGIYEQYF TGTGCCAGCAGGGAGACAGGGGGAATCTACGAGCAGTACTTC
TRBJ1-1 TRBV7-6 - 14 - CASREGESNTEAFF TGTGCCAGCCGTGAAGGAGAGTCGAACACTGAAGCTTTCTTT
TRBJ2-2 TRBV2 - 13 - CASSIYGTGELFF TGTGCCAGCAGCATATACGGCACCGGGGAGCTGTTTTTT
TRBJ2-7 TRBV9 TRBD2 15 - CASSVAGTSVYEQYF TGTGCCAGCAGCGTCGCCGGGACTAGCGTCTACGAGCAGTACTTC
TRBJ1-1 TRBV5-8 TRBD1 18 - CASSSREPRGYMNTEAFF TGTGCCAGCAGCAGCCGGGAGCCCAGGGGGTACATGAACACTGAAGCTTTCTTT
TRBJ2-1 TRBV6-1 TRBD2 15 few CASRVGTSSRNEQFF TGTGCCAGCAGGGTCGGGACTAGCAGTCGCAATGAGCAGTTCTTC
TRBJ1-1 TRBV5-6 TRBD1 15 - CASSFVQGVNTEAFF TGTGCCAGCAGCTTCGTACAGGGGGTGAACACTGAAGCTTTCTTT
TRBJ2-5 TRBV4-2 TRBD2 17 - CASSQGGTSGGAETQYF TGTGCCAGCAGCCAAGGGGGGACTAGCGGGGGGGCGGAGACCCAGTACTTC
TRBJ1-2 TRBV5-1 - 12 - CASSSQGDGYTF TGCGCCAGCAGCTCCCAGGGTGATGGCTACACCTTC
TRBJ2-3 TRBV1 - 19 - CTSSQIGLTREGRTDTQYF TGCACCAGCAGCCAGATTGGGCTCACGAGGGAGGGCCGGACAGATACGCAGTATTTT
TRBJ1-5 TRBV6-1 - 16 - CASSGADSDSNQPQHF TGTGCCAGCAGTGGGGCGGACAGTGATAGCAATCAGCCCCAGCATTTT
TRBJ1-5 TRBV5-1 - 17 - CASSLRTTIISNQPQHF TGCGCCAGCAGCTTAAGGACTACCATTATTAGCAATCAGCCCCAGCATTTT
TRBJ2-3 TRBV4-1 - 14 - CASSQGQQTDTQYF TGCGCCAGCAGCCAAGGACAGCAAACAGATACGCAGTATTTT
TRBJ2-1 TRBV5-4 TRBD2 12 - CASSSSGSRWFF TGTGCCAGCAGCTCTAGCGGGAGCAGGTGGTTCTTC